This T cell receptor (beta chain) was sequenced in a study of blood T cell repertoires in COVID-19. Study overall: The United States, Italy and Spain provided the acute and convalescent COVID-19 samples. PBMCs, B-cell-depleted T cells, or T cells were the source of the cDNA or gDNA that made up the material.

The CDR3 totals 16 residues. V lost 1 base and J lost 2, with 12 bases in between. CDR1 is MRHNA, CDR2 SNTAGT, per germline. Per the original methods: The assay estimated nucleated cells by amplifying reference gene primers. Produced via immunoSEQ multiplex PCR; TCRdb's table is partial and in-frame only. Clone size and the V and J calls come from that table; the DNA yielded D and trimming. The table includes around 250,000 clones, about nine tenths detected once. V is TRBV6-4 and J is TRBJ2-1, with a tentative D call TRBD2 (5 bases). The material sequenced was peripheral blood. The receptor's source is a man aged 60 to 75 with acute or convalescent COVID-19. As DNA, the CDR3 is TGTGCCAGCAGTGACTGGGGTAGCGCAGCCTACAATGAGCAGTTCTTC. It specifies CASSDWGSAAYNEQFF.